This TCR beta chain is drawn from a study of cytomegalovirus exposure and HLA in healthy donors. Researchers ran the PCR with 60 Vbeta and 13 Jbeta primers. Sequencing used immunoSEQ multiplex PCR; TCRdb keeps in-frame clones, though not all of them. Among about 160,000 clones listed, approximately 80% were seen once. The CDR3 length is 17 residues. CDR1 and CDR2 from the germline V gene are LGHNA and YNFKEQ. Trimming took 3 bases from V and 2 from J, leaving 19 bases between them. Sequencing was performed on PBMCs. This receptor was obtained from a woman between 45 and 60 years old in good health and CMV-seropositive. This chain connects TRBV4-2 to TRBJ1-1; D perhaps matches TRBD1 (5 bases). The CDR3 reads CASSQPGGGLVNTEAFF. The CDR3 bases are TGTGCCAGCAGCCAGCCCGGGGGAGGGCTGGTAAACACTGAAGCTTTCTTT.